A selection of T cell receptor beta chains follows, all from one sample in a study of blood T cell repertoires in COVID-19. Some clones are missing from TCRdb's copy, which holds only in-frame ones; the method was immunoSEQ multiplex PCR. The sample lists 220,000 or so clones, around four fifths occurring once. The sample taken for sequencing was peripheral blood. These receptors all come from a man aged 25 to 45 with active or convalescent COVID-19. The CDR3 runs from the conserved cysteine through the conserved F or W. A D gene is named only where the DNA matches it firmly. A row's size may be missing; if present it is once, few, many or a size class.

-	-	TRBV29-1	TRBJ1-1	TGCAGCGTTGAGGCCAGAGGGGGAGTGGGAGCTTTCTTT	CSVEARGGVGAFF
-	-	TRBV6-6	TRBJ1-2	TGTGCCAGCAGTTACTCGATAGGGGATGGCCCCTATGGCTACACCTTC	CASSYSIGDGPYGYTF
TRBD1	-	TRBV5-4	TRBJ1-1	TGTGCCAGCAGCTTGGAGACAGGGGGCGAAACTTTCTTT	CASSLETGGETFF
-	once	TRBV28	TRBJ1-4	TGTGCCAGCAGTTCCTCTGGCAGGGGTGGCGAAAAACTGTTTTTT	CASSSSGRGGEKLFF
-	-	TRBV7-2	TRBJ2-3	TGTGCCAGCAGCCCAGGGTGGAGTTTCACAGATACGCAGTATTTT	CASSPGWSFTDTQYF
-	-	TRBV10-3	TRBJ2-7	TGTGCCATCAGTGAGGGCCGAGCAGCGGGCGAGCAGTACTTC	CAISEGRAAGEQYF
-	-	TRBV15	TRBJ1-2	TGTGCCACCAGCAGAGTCCCACGTGAGGGCTACACCTTC	CATSRVPREGYTF
-	-	TRBV7-8	TRBJ2-7	TGTGCCAGCAGCTCCCTTTCGCGGGTTTCCTACGAGCAGTACTTC	CASSSLSRVSYEQYF
-	once	TRBV7-9	TRBJ2-7	TGTGCCAGCAGCTTAGGGCAGGTTTACGAGCAGTACTTC	CASSLGQVYEQYF
TRBD1	few	TRBV20-1	TRBJ1-4	TGCAGTGCTAGTGGGGGACAGAAGAATGAAAAACTGTTTTTT	CSASGGQKNEKLFF
TRBD1	-	TRBV28	TRBJ1-6	TGTGCCAGCAGTTTAGCTGGACAGGGGGCCATTAATTCACCCCTCCACTTT	CASSLAGQGAINSPLHF
-	-	TRBV11-2	TRBJ1-1	TGTGCCAGCTCAACAGACAGAAACACTGAAGCTTTCTTT	CASSTDRNTEAFF
-	-	TRBV5-5	TRBJ1-5	TGTGCCAGCAGCTTGTTTCGACGGGGGCCCCAGCATTTT	CASSLFRRGPQHF
TRBD1	-	TRBV4-3	TRBJ1-2	TGCGCCAGCAGCATTTCGGTAGGGGGCCTCCTCTATGGCTACACCTTC	CASSISVGGLLYGYTF
TRBD1	-	TRBV6-4	TRBJ1-6	TGTGCCAGCAGTGACAGCTTAGACAGGGGGCGCTCGGATTCACCCCTCCACTTT	CASSDSLDRGRSDSPLHF
-	many	TRBV4-3	TRBJ2-1	TGCGCCAGCAGCCAAGATCCGGAGGGCTCCTACAATGAGCAGTTCTTC	CASSQDPEGSYNEQFF
-	-	TRBV6-5	TRBJ1-1	TGTGCCAGCAGCCGCGCAACAGGGACTGAAGCTTTCTTT	CASSRATGTEAFF
-	-	TRBV12-3/TRBV12-4	TRBJ1-1	TGTGCCAGCAGTTTGAGCGGGGGCACTGAAGCTTTCTTT	CASSLSGGTEAFF
TRBD1	-	TRBV3-1/TRBV3-2	TRBJ1-2	TGTGCCAGCAGCCGAGACAGGGGGCCTAACTATGGCTACACCTTC	CASSRDRGPNYGYTF
-	-	TRBV9	TRBJ1-2	TGTGCCAGCAGCGTAGAGGGAGGAGGCTACACCTTC	CASSVEGGGYTF
-	-	TRBV3-1/TRBV3-2	TRBJ1-5	TGTGCCAGCAGCCAAGATCAGGGTGGGCCCCAGCATTTT	CASSQDQGGPQHF
-	-	TRBV9	TRBJ1-2	TGTGCCAGCAGCCTCCGAAACGGTGTCTATGGCTACACCTTC	CASSLRNGVYGYTF
-	-	TRBV6-5	TRBJ2-7	TGTGCCAGCAGTTACTCGTACGGCGCAGGATTCTACGAGCAGTACTTC	CASSYSYGAGFYEQYF
-	-	TRBV28	TRBJ1-2	TGTGCCAGCACCCTCCCCAGAACAAACTATGGCTACACCTTC	CASTLPRTNYGYTF
TRBD2	-	TRBV18	TRBJ2-7	TGTGCCAGCTCGCAGACTAGCGGGGGGGCCTACGAGCAGTACTTC	CASSQTSGGAYEQYF
TRBD2	-	TRBV9	TRBJ2-5	TGTGCCAGCAGCGTAGGGGTTAGCGGGGGGGCAGAGACCCAGTACTTC	CASSVGVSGGAETQYF
TRBD2	-	TRBV10-3	TRBJ2-1	TGTGCCATCAGTGAGTCAAGATACGGGGGGAGCGTCACCTACAATGAGCAGTTCTTC	CAISESRYGGSVTYNEQFF
TRBD1	-	TRBV6-5	TRBJ2-3	TGTGCCAGCAGCCTCAGGACAGGGTACACAGATACGCAGTATTTT	CASSLRTGYTDTQYF
-	once	TRBV7-2	TRBJ1-2	TGTGACAGCAGCACTCCAGGAGGTGGCTACACCTTC	CDSSTPGGGYTF
-	many	TRBV3-1/TRBV3-2	TRBJ1-6	TGTGCCAGCAGCCAAGATCCTTATTCACCCCTCCACTTT	CASSQDPYSPLHF
-	few	TRBV28	TRBJ1-6	TGTGCCAGCAGTCTCCCGACAGTTGGCTCACCCCTCCACTTT	CASSLPTVGSPLHF
-	-	TRBV6-2/TRBV6-3	TRBJ2-7	TGTGCCAGCAGTTTATACCCGTGGAGGGATGGAAACGAGCAGTACTTC	CASSLYPWRDGNEQYF
-	-	TRBV29-1	TRBJ2-3	TGCAGCGCCTTGGACTTTGCCGGAACGCAGTATTTT	CSALDFAGTQYF
-	few	TRBV2	TRBJ2-3	TGTGCCAGCATCAGGACAAGGGGATCGGATACGCAGTATTTT	CASIRTRGSDTQYF
TRBD1	-	TRBV6-5	TRBJ1-6	TGTGCCAGCAGTCGGGACAGGGCAAATTCACCCCTCCACTTT	CASSRDRANSPLHF
-	-	TRBV5-1	TRBJ2-1	TGCGCCAGCAGCTTGGTAGCCTCCTATGAGCAGTTCTTC	CASSLVASYEQFF
-	once	TRBV14	TRBJ1-1	TGTGCCAGCAGCCAAAAAGTGAGGGGAGGCACTGAAGCTTTCTTT	CASSQKVRGGTEAFF
TRBD1	-	TRBV6-5	TRBJ2-7	TGTGCCAGCAGATACGGGACAGGGGCTTCCTACGAGCAGTACTTC	CASRYGTGASYEQYF
-	-	TRBV27	TRBJ2-7	TGTGCCAGCAGTTTTGATGGGGGCCCCCCCTCCTACGAGCAGTACTTC	CASSFDGGPPSYEQYF
TRBD1	-	TRBV5-1	TRBJ1-1	TGCGCCAGCAGCTCCTCCGACAGGGTAAGAGAAGCTTTCTTT	CASSSSDRVREAFF
-	-	TRBV5-8	TRBJ1-6	TGTGCCAGCAGCTTGGCAGGACCGGGAAAACCCCTCCACTTT	CASSLAGPGKPLHF
-	-	TRBV28	TRBJ1-6	TGTGCCAGTAGGGGTTCCTATAATTCACCCCTCCACTTT	CASRGSYNSPLHF
TRBD1	-	TRBV4-1	TRBJ1-3	TGCGCCAGCAGCCAACAACAGGGGGACACCATATATTTT	CASSQQQGDTIYF
-	-	TRBV2	TRBJ1-2	TGTGCCAGCAGTGAGGGAGCTAACTATGGCTACACCTTC	CASSEGANYGYTF
TRBD1	once	TRBV24-1	TRBJ2-7	TGTGCCACCAGTGCCCGGGCCGGGACAGGAGCCTACGAGCAGTACTTC	CATSARAGTGAYEQYF
-	-	TRBV19	TRBJ1-4	TGTGCCAGTAGTACCCCGCGATCAGGGGCAACTAATGAAAAACTGTTTTTT	CASSTPRSGATNEKLFF
TRBD1	-	TRBV6-1	TRBJ2-2	TGTGCCAGCAGACCGGGACAGGGGAACACCGGGGAGCTGTTTTTT	CASRPGQGNTGELFF
-	once	TRBV6-5	TRBJ2-1	TGTGCCAGCAGTTACTCAGCCAGGGACTCCTACAATGAGCAGTTCTTC	CASSYSARDSYNEQFF
TRBD2	-	TRBV25-1	TRBJ2-5	TGTGCCAGCGTCGGTGCGGGAGGGCAGACCCAGTACTTC	CASVGAGGQTQYF
TRBD2	-	TRBV7-9	TRBJ2-1	TGTGCCAGCAGCTTAGATAGACTAGCTAAGGGCAGACCGTTCTTC	CASSLDRLAKGRPFF
TRBD1	-	TRBV5-8	TRBJ1-2	TGTGCCAGCAGCTTGCTTAACCCCGGGACAGGGAACTATGGCTACACCTTC	CASSLLNPGTGNYGYTF
TRBD1	few	TRBV19	TRBJ2-7	TGTGCCAGTAGTATAAGCTCGACAGGGAGCGAGCAGTACTTC	CASSISSTGSEQYF
-	-	TRBV15	TRBJ2-7	TGTGCCACCAGCCCAGGACAGAGCTACGAGCAGTACTTC	CATSPGQSYEQYF